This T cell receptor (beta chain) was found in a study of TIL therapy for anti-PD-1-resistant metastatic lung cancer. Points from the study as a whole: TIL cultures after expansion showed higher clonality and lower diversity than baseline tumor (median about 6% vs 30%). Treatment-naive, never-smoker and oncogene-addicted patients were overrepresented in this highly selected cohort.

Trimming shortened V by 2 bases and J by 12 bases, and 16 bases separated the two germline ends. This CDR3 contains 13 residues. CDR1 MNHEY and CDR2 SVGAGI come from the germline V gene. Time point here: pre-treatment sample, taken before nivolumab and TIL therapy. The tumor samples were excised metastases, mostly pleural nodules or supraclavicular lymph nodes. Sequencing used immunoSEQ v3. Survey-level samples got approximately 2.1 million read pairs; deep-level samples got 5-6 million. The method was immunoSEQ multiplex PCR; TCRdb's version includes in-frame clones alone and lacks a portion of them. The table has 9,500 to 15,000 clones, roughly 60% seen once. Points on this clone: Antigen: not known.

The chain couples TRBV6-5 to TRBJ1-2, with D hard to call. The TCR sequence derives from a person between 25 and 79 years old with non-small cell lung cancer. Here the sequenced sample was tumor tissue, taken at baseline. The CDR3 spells CASSYAFGQPDTF. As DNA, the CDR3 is TGTGCCAGCAGTTACGCCTTCGGGCAGCCCGACACCTTC.